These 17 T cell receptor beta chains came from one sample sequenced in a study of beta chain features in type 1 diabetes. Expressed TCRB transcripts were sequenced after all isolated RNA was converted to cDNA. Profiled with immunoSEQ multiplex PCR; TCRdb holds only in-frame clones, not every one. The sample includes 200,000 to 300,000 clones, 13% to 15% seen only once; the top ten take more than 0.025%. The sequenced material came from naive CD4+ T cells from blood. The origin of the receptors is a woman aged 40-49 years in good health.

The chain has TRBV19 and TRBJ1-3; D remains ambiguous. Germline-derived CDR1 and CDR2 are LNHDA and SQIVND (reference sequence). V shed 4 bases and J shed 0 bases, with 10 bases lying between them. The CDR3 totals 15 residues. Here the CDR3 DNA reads TGTGCCAGTAGTACTGACACCAACTCTGGAAACACCATATATTTT. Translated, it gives CASSTDTNSGNTIYF.

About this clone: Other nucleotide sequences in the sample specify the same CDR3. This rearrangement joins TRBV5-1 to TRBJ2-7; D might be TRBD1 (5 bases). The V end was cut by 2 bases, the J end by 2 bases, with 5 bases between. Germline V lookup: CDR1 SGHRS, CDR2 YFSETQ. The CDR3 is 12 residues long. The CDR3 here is CASSLGAYEQYF. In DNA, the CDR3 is TGCGCCAGCAGCTTAGGGGCCTACGAGCAGTACTTC.

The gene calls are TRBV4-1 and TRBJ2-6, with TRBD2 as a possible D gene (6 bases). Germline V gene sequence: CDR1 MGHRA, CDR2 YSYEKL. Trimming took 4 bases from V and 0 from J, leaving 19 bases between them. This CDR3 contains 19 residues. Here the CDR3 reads CASSRARASVGSGANVLTF. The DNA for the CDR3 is TGCGCCAGCAGCCGAGCTAGGGCTAGCGTAGGCTCTGGGGCCAACGTCCTGACTTTC.

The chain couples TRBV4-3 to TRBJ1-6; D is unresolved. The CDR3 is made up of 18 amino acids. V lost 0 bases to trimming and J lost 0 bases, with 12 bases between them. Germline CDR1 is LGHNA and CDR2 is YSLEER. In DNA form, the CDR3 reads TGCGCCAGCAGCCAAGATTTGGGTTGGAGCTCCTATAATTCACCCCTCCACTTT. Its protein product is CASSQDLGWSSYNSPLHF.

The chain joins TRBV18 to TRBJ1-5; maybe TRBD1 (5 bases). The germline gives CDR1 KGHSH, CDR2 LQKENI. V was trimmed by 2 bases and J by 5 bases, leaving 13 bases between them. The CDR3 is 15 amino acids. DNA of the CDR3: TGTGCCAGCTCACCAAATCGGGGGAACGATCAGCCCCAGCATTTT. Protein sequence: CASSPNRGNDQPQHF. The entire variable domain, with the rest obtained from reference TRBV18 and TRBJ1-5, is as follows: NAGVMQNPRHLVRRRGQEARLRCSPMKGHSHVYWYRQLPEEGLKFMVYLQKENIIDESGMPKERFSAEFPKEGPSILRIQQVVRGDSAAYFCASSPNRGNDQPQHFGDGTRLSIL.

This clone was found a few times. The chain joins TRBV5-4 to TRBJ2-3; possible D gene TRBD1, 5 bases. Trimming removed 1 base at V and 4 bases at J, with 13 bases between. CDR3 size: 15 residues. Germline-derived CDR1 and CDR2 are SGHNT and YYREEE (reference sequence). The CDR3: CASSLSKRQPDTQYF. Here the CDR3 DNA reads TGTGCCAGCAGCTTGTCTAAGAGACAGCCAGATACGCAGTATTTT.

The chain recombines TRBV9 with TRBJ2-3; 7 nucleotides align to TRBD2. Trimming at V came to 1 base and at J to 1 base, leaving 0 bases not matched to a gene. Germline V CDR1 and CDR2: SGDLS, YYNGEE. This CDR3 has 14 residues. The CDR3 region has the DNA TGTGCCAGCAGCGTAAGCGGGGGCACAGATACGCAGTATTTT. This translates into CASSVSGGTDTQYF.

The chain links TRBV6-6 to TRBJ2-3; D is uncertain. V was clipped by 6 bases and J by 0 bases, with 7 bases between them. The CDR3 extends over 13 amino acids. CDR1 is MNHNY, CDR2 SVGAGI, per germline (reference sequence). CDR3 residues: CASSRGSTDTQYF. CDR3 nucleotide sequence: TGTGCCAGCAGCCGAGGTAGCACAGATACGCAGTATTTT.

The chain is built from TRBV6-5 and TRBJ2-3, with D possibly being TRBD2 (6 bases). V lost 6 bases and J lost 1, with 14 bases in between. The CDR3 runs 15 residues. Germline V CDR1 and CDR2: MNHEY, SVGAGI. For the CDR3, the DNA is TGTGCCAGCAGCCACCTAGTAGCGGGCACAGATACGCAGTATTTT. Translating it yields CASSHLVAGTDTQYF.

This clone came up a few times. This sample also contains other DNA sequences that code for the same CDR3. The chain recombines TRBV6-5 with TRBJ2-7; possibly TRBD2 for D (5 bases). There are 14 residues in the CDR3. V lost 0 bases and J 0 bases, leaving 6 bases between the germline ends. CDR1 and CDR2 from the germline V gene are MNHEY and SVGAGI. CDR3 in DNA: TGTGCCAGCAGTTACTCGAGGGTCTCCTACGAGCAGTACTTC. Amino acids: CASSYSRVSYEQYF.

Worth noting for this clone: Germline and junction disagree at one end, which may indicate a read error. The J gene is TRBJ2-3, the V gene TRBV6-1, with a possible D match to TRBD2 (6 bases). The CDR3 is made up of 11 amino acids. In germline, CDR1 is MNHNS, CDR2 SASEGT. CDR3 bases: TGTGCCAGCAGTGAAGGGCCCGGCGGGGCCTTT. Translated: CASSEGPGGAF.

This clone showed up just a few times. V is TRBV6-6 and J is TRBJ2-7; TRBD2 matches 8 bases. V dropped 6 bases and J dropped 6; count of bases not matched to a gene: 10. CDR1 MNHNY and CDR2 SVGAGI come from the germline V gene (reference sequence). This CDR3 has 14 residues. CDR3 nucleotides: TGTGCCAGCAGGAGGAGCGGGGGATCTCTCGAGCAGTACTTC. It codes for CASRRSGGSLEQYF.

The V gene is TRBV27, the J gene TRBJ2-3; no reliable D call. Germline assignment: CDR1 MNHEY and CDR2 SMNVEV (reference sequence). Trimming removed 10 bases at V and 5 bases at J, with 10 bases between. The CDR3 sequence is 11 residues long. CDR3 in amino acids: CATSRRDTQYF. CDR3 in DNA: TGTGCCACCTCCCGGAGAGATACGCAGTATTTT.

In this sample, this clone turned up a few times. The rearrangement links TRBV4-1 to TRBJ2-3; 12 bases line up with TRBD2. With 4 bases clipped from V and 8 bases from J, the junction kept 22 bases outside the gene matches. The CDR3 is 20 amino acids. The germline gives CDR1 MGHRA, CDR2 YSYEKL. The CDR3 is CASSLPWGSSGGAVSATQYF. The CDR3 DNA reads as TGCGCCAGCAGCCTCCCTTGGGGGTCTAGCGGGGGGGCTGTATCCGCTACGCAGTATTTT.

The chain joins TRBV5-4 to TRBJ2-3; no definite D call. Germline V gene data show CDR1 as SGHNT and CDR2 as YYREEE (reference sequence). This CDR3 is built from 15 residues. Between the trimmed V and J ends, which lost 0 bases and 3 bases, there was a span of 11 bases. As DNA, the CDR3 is TGTGCCAGCAGCTTGGAGGCGACACAAACAGATACGCAGTATTTT. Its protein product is CASSLEATQTDTQYF.

CDR3 loop: CASSPQGTTEAFF. In nucleotides, the CDR3 is TGCGCCAGCAGCCCACAGGGGACCACTGAAGCTTTCTTT. The chain combines TRBV4-3 with TRBJ1-1; 7 positions agree with TRBD1. V was clipped by 4 bases and J by 4 bases; unmatched bases: 3. This CDR3 has 13 residues. Germline V gives CDR1 LGHNA, CDR2 YSLEER.

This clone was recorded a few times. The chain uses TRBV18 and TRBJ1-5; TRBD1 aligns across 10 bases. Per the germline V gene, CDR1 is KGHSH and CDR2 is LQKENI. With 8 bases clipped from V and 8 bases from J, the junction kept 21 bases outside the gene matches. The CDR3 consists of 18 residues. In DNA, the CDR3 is TGTGCCAGCACAACAGTTTCTGGGACAGGGGAAGGACTTGAGCCCCAGCATTTT. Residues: CASTTVSGTGEGLEPQHF.